The T cell receptor (beta chain) described here comes from a study of blood T cell repertoires in COVID-19. Whole-study context: Italy, Spain and the United States were the sources of the convalescent and acute COVID-19 samples. Nucleic acid was either cDNA or gDNA, and it came from T cells, B-cell-depleted T cells, or PBMCs.

Study processing details: Estimation of nucleated cell counts was performed using reference gene primer amplification. Produced via immunoSEQ multiplex PCR; TCRdb's table is partial and in-frame only. V, J and clone size are those of that table, while D and trimming were read from the DNA. This sample carries around 12,000 clones, roughly 82% of them seen once, and the ten largest clones take about 48%. The germline gives CDR1 WSHSY, CDR2 SAAADI. This CDR3 comprises 14 residues. Trimming cost V 4 bases and J 0 bases; bases outside gene matches: 3. The TCR sequence derives from a man older than 75 with acute or convalescent COVID-19. The specimen was peripheral blood. The chain combines TRBV10-2 with TRBJ2-7, with TRBD1 matching 7 bases. DNA for the CDR3: TGCGCCAGCAGTGTCCGGGACAGCTCCTACGAGCAGTACTTC. It specifies CASSVRDSSYEQYF.